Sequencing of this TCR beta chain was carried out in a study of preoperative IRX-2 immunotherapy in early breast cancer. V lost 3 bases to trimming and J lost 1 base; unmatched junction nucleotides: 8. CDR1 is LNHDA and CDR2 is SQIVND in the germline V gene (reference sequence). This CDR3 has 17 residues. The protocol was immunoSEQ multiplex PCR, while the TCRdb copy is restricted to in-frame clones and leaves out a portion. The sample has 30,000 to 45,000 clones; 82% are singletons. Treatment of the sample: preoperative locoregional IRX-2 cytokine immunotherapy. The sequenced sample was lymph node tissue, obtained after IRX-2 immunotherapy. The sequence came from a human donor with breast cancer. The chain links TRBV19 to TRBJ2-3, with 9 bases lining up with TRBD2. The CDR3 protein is CASSIGTSTRGTDTQYF. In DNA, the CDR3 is TGTGCCAGTAGTATCGGGACTAGCACCAGGGGCACAGATACGCAGTATTTT.